The entry that follows covers one TCR beta chain sequence. Its antigen remains unknown. These data come from a study of blood T cells in healthy people across ages. The study, taken as a whole, reports: Donors of long life had a larger count of naive CD4+ cells and greater diversity than aged donors. Per million T cells, TCR beta diversity dropped about linearly as age rose.

The CDR3 spans 13 residues. The junction had 5 bases not matched to a gene; V was cut back by 8 bases and J by 2 bases. Per the germline V gene, CDR1 is GTSNPN and CDR2 is SVGIG (reference sequence). Alongside a J-beta primer mix, a sample-barcoded 5' primer served in a second PCR lasting roughly 6 to 11 cycles. A single record per CDR3 protein comes from TCRdb applying MiXCR to the 5' RACE reads. The sample shows under 1 million distinct CDR3 sequences, under 55% of them seen only once. This clonotype originated in a man between 60 and 75 years old in good health. This sequence joins TRBV30 and TRBJ2-7; the match to TRBD1 covers 11 bases. Sequencing was carried out using blood. The CDR3 DNA reads TGTGCCGGCCAGGGACAGGGGGCCTACGAGCAGTACTTC. Translating gives CAGQGQGAYEQYF.